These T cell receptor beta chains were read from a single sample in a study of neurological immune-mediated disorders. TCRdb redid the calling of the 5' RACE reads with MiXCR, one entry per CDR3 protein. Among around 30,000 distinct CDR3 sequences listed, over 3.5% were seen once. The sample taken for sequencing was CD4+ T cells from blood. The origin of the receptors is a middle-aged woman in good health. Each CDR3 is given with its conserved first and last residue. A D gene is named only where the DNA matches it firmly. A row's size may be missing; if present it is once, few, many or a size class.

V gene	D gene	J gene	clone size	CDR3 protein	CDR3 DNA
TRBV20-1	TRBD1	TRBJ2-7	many	CSASSTGLEQYF	TGCAGTGCTAGTTCGACAGGGCTAGAGCAGTACTTC
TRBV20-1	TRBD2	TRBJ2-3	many	CSARDGSSGRTDTQYF	TGCAGTGCTAGAGATGGGAGTAGCGGGAGGACAGATACGCAGTATTTT
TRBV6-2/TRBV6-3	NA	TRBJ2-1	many	CASGSTYNEQFF	TGTGCCAGCGGCAGCACCTACAATGAGCAGTTCTTC
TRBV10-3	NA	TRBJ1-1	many	CAIGEGGGQGTEAFF	TGTGCCATCGGTGAGGGCGGAGGCCAGGGGACTGAAGCTTTCTTT
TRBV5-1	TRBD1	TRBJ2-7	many	CASSAGTGGFYEQYF	TGCGCCAGCAGCGCCGGGACAGGGGGATTCTACGAGCAGTACTTC
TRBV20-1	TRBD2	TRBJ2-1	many	CSPEREGSYNEQFF	TGCAGCCCCGAGAGGGAGGGCTCTTACAATGAGCAGTTCTTC
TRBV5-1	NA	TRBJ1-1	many	CASNAGPTNTEAFF	TGCGCCAGCAATGCAGGGCCTACGAACACTGAAGCTTTCTTT
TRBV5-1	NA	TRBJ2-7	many	CASSFRDTSYEQYF	TGCGCCAGCAGCTTCCGGGACACCTCCTACGAGCAGTACTTC
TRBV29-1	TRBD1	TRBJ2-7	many	CSVKYGTGSYEQYF	TGCAGCGTTAAATACGGGACAGGGTCATACGAGCAGTACTTC
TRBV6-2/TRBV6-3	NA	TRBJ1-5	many	CASSYSGLTQHF	TGTGCCAGCAGTTACTCGGGGCTTACCCAGCATTTT
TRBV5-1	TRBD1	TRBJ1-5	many	CASSPLDRDQPQHF	TGCGCCAGCAGCCCCCTCGACAGGGATCAGCCCCAGCATTTT
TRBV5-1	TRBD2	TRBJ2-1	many	CASRPGTSDGEQFF	TGCGCCAGCCGTCCAGGTACTAGCGATGGTGAGCAGTTCTTC
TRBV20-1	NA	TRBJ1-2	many	CSARGPANYGYTF	TGCAGTGCTAGAGGGCCTGCTAACTATGGCTACACCTTC
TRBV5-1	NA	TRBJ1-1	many	CASSITQQGLKNTEAFF	TGCGCCAGCAGCATCACGCAACAGGGTCTTAAGAACACTGAAGCTTTCTTT
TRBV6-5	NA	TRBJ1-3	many	CASRPTSGNTIYF	TGTGCCAGCAGACCAACGTCGGGAAACACCATATATTTT
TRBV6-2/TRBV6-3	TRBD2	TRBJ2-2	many	CASRTSGYTGELFF	TGTGCCAGCCGGACTAGCGGCTACACCGGGGAGCTGTTTTTT
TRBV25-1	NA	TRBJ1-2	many	CASSDLPDVQGDYGYTF	TGTGCCAGCAGTGACCTACCGGACGTGCAAGGGGACTATGGCTACACCTTC
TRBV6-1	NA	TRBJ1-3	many	CASSEAYRSGNTIYF	TGTGCCAGCAGTGAAGCGTATCGCTCTGGAAACACCATATATTTT
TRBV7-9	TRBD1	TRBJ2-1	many	CASSPRGDRVSNEQFF	TGTGCCAGCAGCCCCAGAGGGGACAGGGTCTCCAATGAGCAGTTCTTC
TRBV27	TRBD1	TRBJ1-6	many	CASSPDRGVNSPLHF	TGTGCCAGCAGTCCGGACAGGGGTGTTAATTCACCCCTCCACTTT
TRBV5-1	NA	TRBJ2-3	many	CASSLTISQGGDTQYF	TGCGCCAGCAGCTTGACAATCAGCCAGGGCGGGGATACGCAGTATTTT
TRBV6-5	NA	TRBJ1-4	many	CASSPGGVGEKLFF	TGTGCCAGCAGCCCCGGGGGTGTGGGTGAAAAACTGTTTTTT
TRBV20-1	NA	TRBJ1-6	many	CSAPTRGLNSPLHF	TGCAGTGCCCCCACCCGAGGGCTCAATTCACCCCTCCACTTT
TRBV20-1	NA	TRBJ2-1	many	CSASRGTYNEQFF	TGCAGTGCTAGTCGGGGGACCTACAATGAGCAGTTCTTC
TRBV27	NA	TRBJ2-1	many	CASSPSRQAPEQFF	TGTGCCAGCAGTCCATCCAGACAGGCTCCCGAGCAGTTCTTC
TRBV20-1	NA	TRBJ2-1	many	CSARAAPVYNEQFF	TGCAGTGCTAGAGCGGCCCCGGTGTACAATGAGCAGTTCTTC
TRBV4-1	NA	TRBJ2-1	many	CASSTQTRGHNEQFF	TGCGCCAGCAGCACCCAGACCCGGGGACACAATGAGCAGTTCTTC
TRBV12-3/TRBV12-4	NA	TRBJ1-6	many	CASSLGSSYNSPLHF	TGTGCCAGCAGTTTAGGGAGCTCCTATAATTCACCCCTCCACTTT
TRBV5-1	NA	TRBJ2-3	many	CASSLAGDTQYF	TGCGCCAGCAGCTTGGCGGGAGATACGCAGTATTTT
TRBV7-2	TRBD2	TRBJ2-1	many	CASSPKQLAGGLNEQFF	TGTGCCAGCAGCCCTAAACAACTAGCGGGAGGGTTAAATGAGCAGTTCTTC
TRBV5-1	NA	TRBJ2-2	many	CASSSSPTRNTGELFF	TGCGCCAGCAGCTCCTCTCCGACACGGAACACCGGGGAGCTGTTTTTT
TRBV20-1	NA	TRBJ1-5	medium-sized	CSARTTGLQPQHF	TGCAGTGCTAGGACCACGGGCTTACAGCCCCAGCATTTT
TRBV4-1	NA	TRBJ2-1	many	CASSQGDGPASASYNEQFF	TGCGCCAGCAGCCAAGGGGATGGTCCGGCTAGCGCTAGCTACAATGAGCAGTTCTTC
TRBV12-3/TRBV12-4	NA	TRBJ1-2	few	CASSLRSSHITRGYTF	TGTGCCAGCAGCCTTCGATCAAGTCATATTACTCGGGGCTACACCTTC
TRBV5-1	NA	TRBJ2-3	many	CASTEATSTDTQYF	TGCGCCAGCACGGAAGCGACTAGCACAGATACGCAGTATTTT
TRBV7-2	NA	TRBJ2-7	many	CASSSSSYEQYF	TGTGCCAGCAGCTCGAGCTCCTACGAGCAGTACTTC
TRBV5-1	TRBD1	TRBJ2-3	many	CASSSHRGAVHTDTQYF	TGCGCCAGCAGCTCACACAGGGGAGCGGTGCACACAGATACGCAGTATTTT
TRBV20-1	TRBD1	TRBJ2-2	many	CSARGFAGTGNTGELFF	TGCAGTGCTAGAGGCTTTGCCGGGACAGGGAACACCGGGGAGCTGTTTTTT
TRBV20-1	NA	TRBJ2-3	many	CSASSGTSTDTQYF	TGCAGTGCCAGCTCCGGGACTAGCACAGATACGCAGTATTTT
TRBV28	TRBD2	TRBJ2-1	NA	CASRPLAAPYNEQFF	TGTGCCAGCAGACCACTAGCGGCGCCCTACAATGAGCAGTTCTTC
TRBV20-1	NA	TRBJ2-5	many	CSARVQGTPPWETQYF	TGCAGTGCTAGAGTTCAGGGGACCCCTCCCTGGGAGACCCAGTACTTC
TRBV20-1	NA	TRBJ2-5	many	CSAATGEVETQYF	TGCAGTGCTGCAACCGGGGAAGTAGAGACCCAGTACTTC
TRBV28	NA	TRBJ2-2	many	CASGGASGPLNTGELFF	TGTGCCAGCGGAGGAGCGTCGGGGCCCTTGAACACCGGGGAGCTGTTTTTT
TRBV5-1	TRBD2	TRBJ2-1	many	CASSLESSGRNEQFF	TGCGCCAGCAGCTTGGAGTCTAGCGGGAGGAATGAGCAGTTCTTC
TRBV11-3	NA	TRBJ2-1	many	CASSLAGEGVEQFF	TGTGCCAGCAGCTTAGCAGGGGAGGGTGTTGAGCAGTTCTTC
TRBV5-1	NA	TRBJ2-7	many	CASSLVASDYEQYF	TGCGCCAGCAGCTTGGTGGCCTCCGACTACGAGCAGTACTTC
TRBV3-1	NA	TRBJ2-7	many	CASSQDRGREQYF	TGTGCCAGCAGCCAAGATCGGGGCCGCGAGCAGTACTTC
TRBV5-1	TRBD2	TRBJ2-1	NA	CASKRGNEQSF	TGCGCCAGCAAGCGGGGGAATGAGCAGTCCTTC
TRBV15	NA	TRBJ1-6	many	CATSLSSYNSPLHF	TGTGCCACCAGCCTGAGTTCCTATAATTCACCCCTCCACTTT
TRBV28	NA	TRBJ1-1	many	CASSLRFGAFF	TGTGCCAGCAGTTTAAGGTTTGGGGCTTTCTTT